This TCR beta chain comes out of a study of cytomegalovirus exposure and HLA in healthy donors. Regarding the study as a whole: The authors enumerated over 150 TCR beta chains as linked to cytomegalovirus. Analysis was performed later, and it showed HLA-associated TCR beta chains to be more clonally expanded than equally common others.

The PCR had 60 Vbeta and 13 Jbeta primers. The assay was immunoSEQ multiplex PCR, and TCRdb's table has in-frame clones only and misses some. The data show over 100,000 clones, approximately 77% seen once. As for this clone: Its antigen is unidentified.

J lost 4 bases, V lost 3 bases, and 6 bases had no gene match. The CDR3 contains 15 residues. Per germline, CDR1 KGHSH and CDR2 LQKENI. This chain joins TRBV18 and TRBJ2-3; TRBD2 matches 8 bases. The sequenced sample was PBMCs. This receptor was taken from a woman aged 40 to 55 in good health and CMV-seronegative. This chain's CDR3 is CASSPGLVRADTQYF. CDR3 bases: TGTGCCAGCTCACCGGGACTAGTTAGGGCAGATACGCAGTATTTT.